Sequencing of this T cell receptor beta chain was carried out in a study of shared clonotypes between healthy human individuals. Generated by immunoSEQ multiplex PCR, the TCRdb table keeps only in-frame clones and is missing some. This table has approximately 2,000,000 clones, roughly 93% appearing once. CDR1 is SGDLS and CDR2 is YYNGEE in the germline V gene. Trimming took 1 base from V and 4 from J, leaving 11 bases between them. The CDR3 spans 15 residues. CD45RO negativity and positive selection for CCR7 defined naive CD8 cells, a population that excluded terminally differentiated effector memory CD45RA+ cells. This clone was counted a few times.

V is TRBV9 and J is TRBJ2-2; D assignment may be TRBD1 or TRBD2 (7 bases each). The sequence was collected from a man aged 18-30 years in good health. Some clones in this sample may be carry-over from other donors' samples. Sequences were obtained from naive CD8+ T cells from PBMCs. The CDR3, as DNA: TGTGCCAGCAGCGTAACAGGGGAGGGCACCGGGGAGCTGTTTTTT. This gives the protein CASSVTGEGTGELFF. Combining the CDR3 with reference TRBV9 and TRBJ2-2 gives the whole variable domain DSGVTQTPKHLITATGQRVTLRCSPRSGDLSVYWYQQSLDQGLQFLIQYYNGEERAKGNILERFSAQQFPDLHSELNLSSLELGDSALYFCASSVTGEGTGELFFGEGSRLTVL.